These T cell receptor beta chains were read from a single sample in a study of T cell responses to AZD1222 COVID-19 vaccine. Clones were sequenced by immunoSEQ multiplex PCR, and TCRdb holds only the in-frame ones, with some missing. This table has about 120,000 clones, roughly nine tenths appearing once. Material: peripheral blood, obtained 28 days after the second AZD1222 dose. These receptors were taken from an adult who received the AZD1222 COVID-19 vaccine. Each CDR3 is given with its conserved first and last residue. Each record gives: clone size, V gene, D gene, J gene, CDR3 protein, CDR3 DNA. D genes are given only for firm matches. Not every row has a clone size; where given, it reads once, few, many or a size class.

NA,TRBV5-1,TRBD2,TRBJ2-1,CASSLVLGTSKFF,TGCGCCAGCAGCTTGGTTCTCGGGACTAGCAAGTTCTTC
NA,TRBV27,NA,TRBJ1-5,CASSLSIEHRYQPQHF,TGTGCCAGCAGTTTATCGATTGAGCACAGGTACCAGCCCCAGCATTTT
NA,TRBV11-2,NA,TRBJ2-3,CASSLARGTSTDTQYF,TGTGCCAGCAGCTTAGCTCGGGGAACTAGCACAGATACGCAGTATTTT
NA,TRBV2,NA,TRBJ1-4,CASSRLVESNEKLFF,TGTGCCAGCAGTCGCCTAGTGGAGTCTAATGAAAAACTGTTTTTT
medium-sized,TRBV6-2/TRBV6-3,NA,TRBJ2-3,CASSKRGEATDTQYF,TGTGCCAGCAGTAAACGGGGAGAAGCGACAGATACGCAGTATTTT
NA,TRBV2,TRBD2,TRBJ2-2,CATLGLAGGFSTGELFF,TGTGCCACCCTAGGCCTAGCGGGGGGATTTAGCACCGGGGAGCTGTTTTTT
NA,TRBV6-1,NA,TRBJ2-7,CASSDNQGYEQYF,TGTGCCAGCAGTGATAATCAGGGCTACGAGCAGTACTTC
NA,TRBV4-3,NA,TRBJ2-1,CASSQDPGFSQFF,TGCGCCAGCAGCCAAGATCCAGGGTTTTCCCAGTTCTTC
NA,TRBV18,NA,TRBJ1-5,CASSPGDQPQHF,TGTGCCAGCTCACCAGGGGACCAGCCCCAGCATTTT
NA,TRBV6-6,TRBD1,TRBJ2-3,CASSPRQGFGTDTQYF,TGTGCCAGCAGCCCTAGACAGGGCTTTGGCACAGATACGCAGTATTTT
NA,TRBV28,NA,TRBJ1-1,CASSLGRSEAFF,TGTGCCAGCAGTTTAGGGAGGTCTGAAGCTTTCTTT
NA,TRBV2,TRBD1,TRBJ1-5,CASTPEWDRKSQPQHF,TGTGCCAGCACTCCCGAGTGGGACAGAAAGTCTCAGCCCCAGCATTTT
NA,TRBV7-9,TRBD1,TRBJ2-3,CASWTGSTDTQYF,TGTGCCAGCTGGACAGGTAGCACAGATACGCAGTATTTT
NA,TRBV4-1,TRBD1,TRBJ1-4,CASSQGRQGRDSEKLFF,TGCGCCAGCAGCCAGGGTCGACAGGGAAGGGACTCTGAAAAACTGTTTTTT
NA,TRBV5-1,TRBD1,TRBJ2-5,CASSLQGDRETQYF,TGCGCCAGCAGCTTGCAGGGGGATAGAGAGACCCAGTACTTC
NA,TRBV15,NA,TRBJ1-5,CATSPTGNSAINQPQHF,TGTGCCACCAGTCCTACAGGCAACTCTGCGATCAATCAGCCCCAGCATTTT
NA,TRBV18,NA,TRBJ1-1,CASSPQSRAEAFF,TGTGCCAGCTCACCACAGTCGAGGGCTGAAGCTTTCTTT
once,TRBV7-9,NA,TRBJ1-1,CASSLDGVNTEAFF,TGTGCCAGCAGCTTAGATGGCGTGAACACTGAAGCTTTCTTT
NA,TRBV5-1,NA,TRBJ1-1,CASSHDPTGSNTEAFF,TGCGCCAGCAGCCATGATCCAACAGGGTCGAACACTGAAGCTTTCTTT
NA,TRBV7-7,NA,TRBJ2-7,CASSPSRGGGIHEQYF,TGTGCTAGCAGCCCATCCAGAGGGGGAGGGATACACGAGCAGTACTTC
once,TRBV2,TRBD1,TRBJ1-2,CASSEGGQLYGYTF,TGTGCCAGCAGTGAAGGGGGACAGCTCTATGGCTACACCTTC
NA,TRBV18,NA,TRBJ2-5,CASSPVGQLYQETQYF,TGTGCCAGCTCACCAGTAGGACAGTTATACCAAGAGACCCAGTACTTC
NA,TRBV7-2,NA,TRBJ2-7,CASSLGVEQYF,TGTGCCAGCAGCTTAGGGGTCGAGCAGTACTTC
NA,TRBV14,TRBD1,TRBJ2-5,CASSTGGGETQYF,TGTGCCAGCAGTACAGGGGGCGGCGAGACCCAGTACTTC